A selection of T cell receptor beta chains follows, all from one sample in a study of beta chain features in type 1 diabetes. Sequencing used immunoSEQ multiplex PCR; TCRdb keeps in-frame clones, though not all of them. The sample lists 150,000 to 200,000 clones; roughly 9.1% were seen once. Material for sequencing was central memory CD4+ T cells from blood. The receptors were gathered from a woman between 18 and 29 years old in good health. Each CDR3 is given with its conserved first and last residue. A D gene is named only where the DNA matches it firmly. The size of a clone is reported for some rows only, either as once, few or many, or as a class for expanded clones.

D	size	V	J	DNA	CDR3
TRBD2	-	TRBV19	TRBJ2-1	TGTGCCAGTAGCTTCCCGGGACTAGCGGGAGAGGGGATGCGGGATGAGCAGTTCTTC	CASSFPGLAGEGMRDEQFF
-	few	TRBV6-5	TRBJ1-6	TGTGCCAGCAGGGCCTCCTATAATTCACCCCTCCACTTT	CASRASYNSPLHF
TRBD1	-	TRBV5-1	TRBJ2-4	TGCGCCAGCAGCCCAACCGGGACAGACTTCAAAAACATTCAGTACTTC	CASSPTGTDFKNIQYF
-	few	TRBV25-1	TRBJ1-1	TGTGCCAGCAGTGTGCAACAGGGGAACACTGAAGCTTTCTTT	CASSVQQGNTEAFF
TRBD1	few	TRBV29-1	TRBJ2-6	TGCAGCGTTGACCTGGGACAGGCCAGCTCTGGGGCCAACGTCCTGACTTTC	CSVDLGQASSGANVLTF
TRBD2	few	TRBV30	TRBJ2-1	TGTGCCCGGGGGAGGGGCGGGAAAGCCGGTGAGCAGTTCTTC	CARGRGGKAGEQFF
-	-	TRBV19	TRBJ1-2	TGTGCCAGTAGTATGGGCGTTGGAGGCTATGGCTACACCTTC	CASSMGVGGYGYTF
-	-	TRBV19	TRBJ2-5	TGTGCCAGTAGTGTGGCGGGGGAGACCCAGTACTTC	CASSVAGETQYF
-	-	TRBV5-1	TRBJ2-7	TGCGCCAGCAGCTTGGACCCCCCGGGAGCTGGGTCCCACGAGCAGTACTTC	CASSLDPPGAGSHEQYF
TRBD1	-	TRBV11-1	TRBJ1-1	TGTGCCAGCAGCTCCGGACAGGGCAACACTGAAGCTTTCTTT	CASSSGQGNTEAFF
-	-	TRBV5-1	TRBJ2-7	TGCGCCAGCAGCCTAGCAGGGGTCAACGAGCAGTACTTC	CASSLAGVNEQYF
-	-	TRBV5-6	TRBJ2-5	TGTGCCAGCAGCTTAACTCCAGGACACACCTCCGAGACCCAGTACTTC	CASSLTPGHTSETQYF
-	many	TRBV5-1	TRBJ2-6	TGCGCCAGCAGCTCGACAGAGTCTGGGGCCAACGTCCTGACTTTC	CASSSTESGANVLTF
TRBD2	-	TRBV5-1	TRBJ2-4	TGCGCCAGCAGCTCTCGCCCTACGGGAGGTGACATTCAGTACTTC	CASSSRPTGGDIQYF
-	few	TRBV7-9	TRBJ2-7	TGTGCCAGCAGCCCCAGGGCCGAGCAGTACTTC	CASSPRAEQYF
-	-	TRBV6-6	TRBJ2-5	TGTGCCAGCAGCCCCGGGGAGACCCAGTACTTC	CASSPGETQYF
TRBD1	-	TRBV7-3	TRBJ2-3	TGTGCCAGCAGCCCTACAGGGGGGTACGATACGCAGTATTTT	CASSPTGGYDTQYF
TRBD1	few	TRBV19	TRBJ1-1	TGTGCCAGTGAACCCCGGGACAGGGACACTGAAGCTTTCTTT	CASEPRDRDTEAFF
TRBD2	few	TRBV29-1	TRBJ2-1	TGCAGCGTCTCAGGGACTACCAGCTCCTACAATGAGCAGTTCTTC	CSVSGTTSSYNEQFF
-	-	TRBV4-1	TRBJ1-1	TGCGCCAGCAGGGGCAGGGGCACCGGGAACACTGAAGCTTTCTTT	CASRGRGTGNTEAFF
TRBD1	-	TRBV11-2	TRBJ2-2	TGTGCCAGCGCAATGTGGGACAGGACCGCCGGGGAGCTGTTTTTT	CASAMWDRTAGELFF
-	few	TRBV4-1	TRBJ2-2	TGCGCCAGCAGCTCATGGAAAGGGGAGAACACCGGGGAGCTGTTTTTT	CASSSWKGENTGELFF
-	few	TRBV7-9	TRBJ1-2	TGTGCCAGCAGCTTATTGTCCGGGTCCGGCTATGGCTACACCTTC	CASSLLSGSGYGYTF
TRBD1	few	TRBV2	TRBJ2-1	TGTGCCAGCAGCTCAGGACAGGGAAATGAGCAGTTCTTC	CASSSGQGNEQFF
TRBD2	-	TRBV9	TRBJ2-7	TGTGCCAGCAGCGTAGCTACTAGCGAAGTCTACGAGCAGTACTTC	CASSVATSEVYEQYF
TRBD2	-	TRBV5-1	TRBJ2-5	TGCGCCAGCAGCCCGGGGACTAGCGGACAAGAGACCCAGTACTTC	CASSPGTSGQETQYF
-	few	TRBV6-6	TRBJ1-2	TGTGCCAGCAGCCTTAGGACAGACTACTATGGCTACACCTTC	CASSLRTDYYGYTF
-	few	TRBV4-2	TRBJ2-7	TGTGCCAGCAGTTTTGACAAAACTTACGAGCAGTACTTC	CASSFDKTYEQYF
TRBD1	-	TRBV14	TRBJ2-5	TGTGCCAGCAGCCAGCAGGGGGTCTACAGCAGGCAAGAGACCCAGTACTTC	CASSQQGVYSRQETQYF
TRBD1	-	TRBV5-1	TRBJ2-5	TGCGCCAGCAGCTTCCAGGGGGTAGAGACCCAGTACTTC	CASSFQGVETQYF
TRBD1	-	TRBV7-8	TRBJ2-2	TGTGCCAGCCACGGGACAGGGGCCGGGGAGCTGTTTTTT	CASHGTGAGELFF
TRBD2	few	TRBV6-1	TRBJ2-7	TGTGCCAGCAGTGGCACTAGCGGGAGTTCCTACGAGCAGTACTTC	CASSGTSGSSYEQYF
TRBD2	-	TRBV27	TRBJ2-1	TGTGCCAGCAGTGCCCTTAGCGGGGGGACTTACAATGAGCAGTTCTTC	CASSALSGGTYNEQFF
TRBD1	few	TRBV11-2	TRBJ1-1	TGTGCCAGCAGCACGGGACAGGGGAGTACTGAAGCTTTCTTT	CASSTGQGSTEAFF
-	few	TRBV7-2	TRBJ1-3	TGTGCCAGCAGCTTCCCCGAGAACACCATATATTTT	CASSFPENTIYF
-	-	TRBV5-1	TRBJ1-5	TGCGCCAGCTCGGGGGGGCCCCAGCATTTT	CASSGGPQHF
TRBD1	-	TRBV9	TRBJ1-6	TGTGCCAGCAGCGCTAGACAGGGGGCAGGTTCACCCCTCCACTTT	CASSARQGAGSPLHF
TRBD2	few	TRBV7-8	TRBJ2-7	TGTGCCAGCAGCGAGAGCGGGACGGCGACCTACGAGCAGTACTTC	CASSESGTATYEQYF
-	-	TRBV4-3	TRBJ2-3	TGCGCCAGCAGCCAAGGGCGAGGCGGGGGCACAGATACGCAGTATTTT	CASSQGRGGGTDTQYF
-	few	TRBV30	TRBJ1-1	TGTGCCTGGAGTGTACGCGGGTTAGTGAACACTGAAGCTTTCTTT	CAWSVRGLVNTEAFF
-	few	TRBV6-1	TRBJ2-2	TGTGCCAGTGACGAGAGACAACAAGGTACCGGGGAGCTGTTTTTT	CASDERQQGTGELFF
TRBD1	few	TRBV18	TRBJ1-4	TGTGCCAGCTCGCAGGACAGGGCGGAAAAACTGTTTTTT	CASSQDRAEKLFF
-	-	TRBV30	TRBJ1-5	TGTGCCTGGGGCCTGAAGCCCCAGCATTTT	CAWGLKPQHF
-	few	TRBV11-2	TRBJ2-7	TGTGCCAGCAGCTCACAGGGAATAGACGAGCAGTACTTC	CASSSQGIDEQYF
TRBD1	-	TRBV12-5	TRBJ1-2	TGTGCTAGTGGCCCCGACAGGGGGAATGGCTACACCTTC	CASGPDRGNGYTF
TRBD1	medium-sized	TRBV7-9	TRBJ2-1	TGTGCCAGCAGCTCCGGGACAGACGGCGATGAGCAGTTCTTC	CASSSGTDGDEQFF
TRBD2	few	TRBV11-2	TRBJ2-7	TGTGCCAGCAGCCCTAGCGGGGGGGCCTCCTACGAGCAGTACTTC	CASSPSGGASYEQYF
-	few	TRBV30	TRBJ1-2	TGTGCCTGGTCAGCGGATTGGGGCTACACCTTC	CAWSADWGYTF
-	few	TRBV5-8	TRBJ1-1	TGTGCCAGCAGCTCCACGGTCGTGACTGAAGCTTTCTTT	CASSSTVVTEAFF
TRBD1	few	TRBV7-9	TRBJ1-4	TGTGCCAGCAGCCTTATGCAGGGGGCCGGCACTAATGAAAAACTGTTTTTT	CASSLMQGAGTNEKLFF
-	few	TRBV18	TRBJ2-1	TGTGCCAGCTCACCGGAACGGGGGAGTGGATCCTACAATGAGCAGTTCTTC	CASSPERGSGSYNEQFF
TRBD1	few	TRBV7-2	TRBJ1-2	TGTGCCAGCAGCTTGATTCTGACAGGGGGCTATGGCTACACCTTC	CASSLILTGGYGYTF
-	few	TRBV5-4	TRBJ2-3	TGTGCCAGCAGCTTGTATTCGAAGCCCACAGATACGCAGTATTTT	CASSLYSKPTDTQYF
TRBD1	few	TRBV2	TRBJ1-2	TGTGCCAGCGTACAACAGGGGGTCCGGGGGTATGGCTACACCTTC	CASVQQGVRGYGYTF
TRBD1	-	TRBV11-2	TRBJ2-3	TGTGCCAGCAGCTCGTGGACAGGGCGGAGGACAGATACGCAGTATTTT	CASSSWTGRRTDTQYF
TRBD1	-	TRBV6-5	TRBJ2-7	TGTGCCAGCAGCCTAGAACAGGGGCGGATGGCGTACTTC	CASSLEQGRMAYF
-	few	TRBV29-1	TRBJ1-2	TGCAGCGTCTCAGGCGGGGGCGCGAGGAAAGGCTACACCTTC	CSVSGGGARKGYTF
-	-	TRBV5-1	TRBJ2-3	TGCGCCAGCAGCTTGGCAGGTGGAGATACGCAGTATTTT	CASSLAGGDTQYF
-	-	TRBV27	TRBJ1-5	TGTGCCACCCTCGGGGGTAGACATCAGACCCAGCATTTT	CATLGGRHQTQHF